The next 16 T cell receptor beta chains were all read from a single sample in a study of shared clonotypes between healthy human individuals. Method: immunoSEQ multiplex PCR; TCRdb's copy keeps in-frame clones and lacks some. Seen here are roughly 500,000 clones, more than 65% observed once, and the top ten hold about an eighth. The sequenced sample consisted of PBMCs. All receptors derive from a woman between 40 and 55 years old in good health. Some clones in this sample may be carry-over from other donors' samples.

On this clone itself: Mismatch with germline at one junction end may stem from a read error. The chain links TRBV15 to TRBJ2-2; TRBD1 aligns across 8 bases. Germline lookup yields CDR1 LNHNV and CDR2 YYDKDF (reference sequence). This CDR3 spans 14 amino acids. The CDR3 DNA sequence: TGTGCCACCAGCCGGGACAGGACCGCCGGCGAGCTGTTTTTT. The encoded protein is CATSRDRTAGELFF. Supplemented by reference TRBV15 and TRBJ2-2, the full variable domain reads DAMVIQNPRYQVTQFGKPVTLSCSQTLNHNVMYWYQQKSSQAPKLLFHYYDKDFNNEADTPDNFQSRRPNTSFCFLDIRSPGLGDTAMYLCATSRDRTAGELFFGEGSRLTVL.

CDR3 protein: CASSYSGFGGGNTIYF. As DNA, the CDR3 is TGTGCCAGCAGTTATTCTGGTTTTGGAGGAGGAAACACCATATATTTT. The chain couples TRBV6-5 to TRBJ1-3; the D is unclear. Germline assignment: CDR1 MNHEY and CDR2 SVGAGI. Trimming removed 3 bases from V and 4 bases from J, with 16 bases in between. There are 16 residues in the CDR3.

The chain has TRBV7-6 and TRBJ1-1; weak D call: TRBD1 (5 bases). The CDR3 spans 17 residues. Trimming pared 1 base from V and 8 bases from J, leaving 23 bases between. Germline CDR1 reads SGHVS; CDR2 reads FNYEAQ. The CDR3 region is CASSLGVGLRVGREAFF. The CDR3 DNA reads as TGTGCCAGCAGCTTAGGTGTGGGACTCAGGGTAGGGCGGGAAGCTTTCTTT.

With respect to this clone: This likely traces to a read error, being one base from a far larger clone. The chain couples TRBV7-3 to TRBJ2-4; weak D call: TRBD1 (5 bases). V was trimmed by 2 bases and J by 0 bases, leaving 11 bases between them. The CDR3 has 16 residues. Germline V CDR1 and CDR2: SGHTA, FQGTGA. CDR3 region: CASSLGAGLAKNIQYF. The DNA of the CDR3 is TGTGCCAGCAGCTTAGGGGCAGGGCTAGCCAAAAACATTCAGTACTTC. Drawing the rest from reference TRBV7-3 and TRBJ2-4, the complete variable domain is GAGVSQTPSNKVTEKGKYVELRCDPISGHTALYWYRQSLGQGPEFLIYFQGTGAADDSGLPNDRFFAVRPEGSVSTLKIQRTERGDSAVYLCASSLGAGLAKNIQYFGAGTRLSVL.

The J gene is TRBJ2-2, the V gene TRBV25-1; D tentatively reads TRBD1 or TRBD2 (5 bases each). CDR1 is MGHDK and CDR2 is SYGVNS in the germline V gene. The CDR3 loop spans 18 amino acids. The V end lost 3 bases, the J end lost 3 bases, and 20 bases lay between the germline ends. The CDR3 DNA sequence: TGTGCCAGCAGTGATCGGGACCGGATAGGAGCAGACACCGGGGAGCTGTTTTTT. Translation gives CASSDRDRIGADTGELFF.

This chain links TRBV6-5 with TRBJ1-1, with unresolved D. This CDR3 is built from 12 residues. CDR1 MNHEY and CDR2 SVGAGI come from the germline V gene. V dropped 5 bases and J dropped 5 bases, with 9 bases sitting between them. The CDR3 coding sequence is TGTGCCAGCAGTAGAACAAGTACTGAAGCTTTCTTT. This gives the protein CASSRTSTEAFF.

The chain links TRBV5-1 to TRBJ2-7; D gene unclear. The CDR3 extends over 14 amino acids. CDR1 and CDR2 (germline): SGHRS, YFSETQ. V lost 0 bases and J 7 bases, leaving 14 bases between the germline ends. CDR3 nucleotide sequence: TGCGCCAGCAGCTTGGCCGGTCGGCGCTCGGAGCAGTACTTC. This codes for CASSLAGRRSEQYF.

The J gene is TRBJ2-1, the V gene TRBV27, with D perhaps matching TRBD2 (6 bases). The germline V gene encodes CDR1 MNHEY and CDR2 SMNVEV (reference sequence). V gave up 2 bases and J gave up 4 bases, with 15 bases separating them. CDR3 length equals 16 residues. CDR3 nucleotides: TGTGCCAGCAGTTTAGTGGACGGGAGTGTGTACAATGAGCAGTTCTTC. As protein: CASSLVDGSVYNEQFF.

The genes are TRBV9 and TRBJ2-1; TRBD2 matches 7 bases. The CDR3 contains 14 residues. Trimming removed 4 bases from V and 9 bases from J; junction bases left unmatched: 10. Germline loops: CDR1 SGDLS, CDR2 YYNGEE. The CDR3 DNA reads TGTGCCAGCAGCTCCGGACTAGAGCGTGTTGAGCAGTTCTTC. Encoded protein: CASSSGLERVEQFF.

This chain joins TRBV10-1 and TRBJ2-3, with D perhaps TRBD1 (6 bases). V dropped 6 bases and J dropped 1 base, with 11 bases sitting between them. The germline V gene encodes CDR1 WNHNN and CDR2 SYGVQD (reference sequence). The CDR3 runs to 14 residues. CDR3: CASSLGAGTDTQYF. CDR3 nucleotides: TGCGCCAGCAGCTTGGGGGCGGGCACAGATACGCAGTATTTT.

With respect to this clone: A far larger clone is just one base off, so this is likely a read error. This CDR3 is also generated by other DNA sequences in the sample. The rearrangement links TRBV28 to TRBJ2-7; 8 positions match TRBD2. The length of the CDR3 is 17 residues. Germline V lookup: CDR1 MDHEN, CDR2 SYDVKM. V shed 3 bases, J shed 1 base, and the junction held 11 bases outside the gene matches. In nucleotides, the CDR3 is TGTGCCAGCAGTTTCGGGACTAGTGGGAGTTTTTCCTACGAGCAGTACTTC. Translation gives CASSFGTSGSFSYEQYF.

The J gene is TRBJ2-3, the V gene TRBV9, with 9 bases that match TRBD1. Germline CDR1 SGDLS, CDR2 YYNGEE. With V trimmed by 3 bases and J by 4 bases, 6 bases remained unmatched. CDR3 length: 15 amino acids. The CDR3 sequence: CASSAGQGSPDTQYF. The CDR3 DNA sequence: TGTGCCAGCAGCGCGGGACAGGGAAGCCCAGATACGCAGTATTTT.

This clone came up a few times. The rearrangement uses TRBV6-5 and TRBJ2-7; perhaps TRBD2 as D (6 bases). Germline assignment: CDR1 MNHEY and CDR2 SVGAGI. This CDR3 is built from 16 residues. Trimming left V 0 bases short and J 3 bases short, with 15 bases between. CDR3: CASSYSGQEGHYEQYF. In nucleotides, the CDR3 is TGTGCCAGCAGTTACTCTGGCCAGGAGGGGCACTACGAGCAGTACTTC.

The gene calls are TRBV7-2 and TRBJ2-5, with 7 bases lining up with TRBD1. Germline CDR1 reads SGHTA; CDR2 reads FQGNSA. The CDR3 length is 16 residues. V shed 5 bases, J shed 5 bases, and the junction held 14 bases outside the gene matches. The CDR3 region has the DNA TGTGCCAGCAGCAATAGACAGGGTAGTGTGCTGGAGACCCAGTACTTC. It encodes CASSNRQGSVLETQYF. Using reference TRBV7-2 and TRBJ2-5 for the parts outside the CDR3, the full variable domain is GAGVSQSPSNKVTEKGKDVELRCDPISGHTALYWYRQSLGQGLEFLIYFQGNSAPDKSGLPSDRFSAERTGGSVSTLTIQRTQQEDSAVYLCASSNRQGSVLETQYFGPGTRLLVL.

This chain joins TRBV5-6 and TRBJ1-2, with a weak D call TRBD1 (6 bases). Germline V gene lookup returns CDR1 SGHDT and CDR2 YYEEEE. Trimming pared 4 bases from V and 1 base from J, leaving 14 bases between. This CDR3 is 15 amino acids long. For the CDR3, the DNA is TGTGCCAGCAGCCCCATAAGGGGGGGTAACTATGGCTACACCTTC. Translated: CASSPIRGGNYGYTF.

On this clone: The DNA is omitted, as the CDR3 cannot be located on it reliably, and the CDR3 follows TCRdb's listing. The chain has TRBV12-2 and TRBJ1-3. TRBV12-2 is a known pseudogene. The length of the CDR3 is 16 amino acids, counting both ends. CDR3 amino acids: CASRWGTGTPGNTIYF.